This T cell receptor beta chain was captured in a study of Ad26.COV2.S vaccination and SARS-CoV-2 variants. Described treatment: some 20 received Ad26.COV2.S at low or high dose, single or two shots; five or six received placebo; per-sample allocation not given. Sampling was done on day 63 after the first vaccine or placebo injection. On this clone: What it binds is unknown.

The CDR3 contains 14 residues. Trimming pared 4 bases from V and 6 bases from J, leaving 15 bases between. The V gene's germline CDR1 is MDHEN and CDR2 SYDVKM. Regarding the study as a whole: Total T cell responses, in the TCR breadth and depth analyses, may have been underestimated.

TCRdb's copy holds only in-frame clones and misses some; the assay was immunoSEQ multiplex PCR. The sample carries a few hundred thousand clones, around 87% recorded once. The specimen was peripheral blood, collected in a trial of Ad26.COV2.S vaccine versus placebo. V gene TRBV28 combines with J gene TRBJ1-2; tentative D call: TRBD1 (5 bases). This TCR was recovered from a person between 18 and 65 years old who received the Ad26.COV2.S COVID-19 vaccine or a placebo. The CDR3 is CASSSLMGGDGYTF. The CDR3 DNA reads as TGTGCCAGCAGTTCCCTAATGGGGGGGGATGGCTACACCTTC.